The 14 T cell receptor beta chains listed next were all sequenced from one sample in a study of blood T cell repertoires in COVID-19. TCRdb keeps only in-frame clones here, not all; method: immunoSEQ multiplex PCR. The repertoire holds approximately 100,000 clones, with roughly nine tenths as singletons. The specimen sequenced was peripheral blood. These receptors all come from a man aged 45 to 65 with acute or convalescent COVID-19.

The V call is TRBV3-1 (or the pseudogene TRBV3-2), the J call TRBJ1-1; no clear D. Germline-derived CDR1 and CDR2 are LGHDT and YNNKEL (reference sequence). This CDR3 region has 16 residues. Trimming pared 2 bases from V and 2 bases from J, leaving 15 bases between. CDR3: CASSQNTLTSNTEAFF. CDR3 bases: TGTGCCAGCAGCCAAAATACCCTCACTTCAAACACTGAAGCTTTCTTT.

The chain uses TRBV7-9 and TRBJ2-5, with D maybe TRBD2 (7 bases). Trimming pared 7 bases from V and 4 bases from J, leaving 19 bases between. The CDR3 covers 15 residues. Germline CDR1 SEHNR, CDR2 FQNEAQ (reference sequence). CDR3 region: CASTRGGGVGETQYF. The CDR3 coding sequence is TGTGCCAGCACCCGAGGGGGGGGTGTTGGAGAGACCCAGTACTTC.

This chain joins TRBV4-3 and TRBJ1-6; 7 bases map to TRBD1. Germline loops: CDR1 LGHNA, CDR2 YSLEER. The CDR3 is made up of 16 amino acids. J gave up 3 bases and V 4 bases, and 6 bases lay outside the gene matches. The DNA of the CDR3 is TGCGCCAGCAGCCCCGAAGGGGACAGCTATAATTCACCCCTCCACTTT. It yields the protein CASSPEGDSYNSPLHF.

This sequence joins TRBV11-2 and TRBJ1-1; D gene unclear. The germline V gene encodes CDR1 SGHAT and CDR2 FQNNGV. The V gene lost 4 bases and the J gene lost 0 bases, with 9 bases spanning the gap. This CDR3 has 14 amino acids. The CDR3 region is CASSSLGMNTEAFF. In DNA, the CDR3 is TGTGCCAGCAGCTCCCTAGGTATGAACACTGAAGCTTTCTTT.

This clone was counted once. The chain recombines TRBV7-7 with TRBJ2-3; the D is unclear. Germline assignment: CDR1 SSHAT and CDR2 FNYEAQ (reference sequence). The ends were cut back, 3 bases at V and 5 bases at J, with 12 bases in the middle. The CDR3 runs 14 residues. The CDR3 protein is CASSLGPTVDTQYF. CDR3 nucleotide sequence: TGTGCCAGCAGCTTGGGCCCCACGGTAGATACGCAGTATTTT.

This clone has only one observation. This rearrangement joins TRBV2 to TRBJ1-2, with TRBD1 as a possible D gene (6 bases). Trimming took 5 bases from V and 4 from J, leaving 11 bases between them. In germline, CDR1 is SNHLY, CDR2 FYNNEI. This CDR3 has 13 amino acids. The CDR3 nucleotides are TGTGCCAGCAGTTCGGGACAAACCTATGGCTACACCTTC. It codes for CASSSGQTYGYTF.

This clone has just a few counts. V and J are TRBV7-2 and TRBJ1-5, with unresolved D. CDR1 is SGHTA, CDR2 FQGNSA, per germline. Trimming took 7 bases from V and 7 from J, leaving 14 bases between them. The CDR3 has 13 residues. The CDR3 protein is CASNRPGEQPQHF. The CDR3 DNA sequence: TGTGCCAGCAATCGGCCCGGGGAGCAGCCCCAGCATTTT.

V gene TRBV7-2 combines with J gene TRBJ2-7; 8 bases map to TRBD1. CDR1 and CDR2 (germline): SGHTA, FQGNSA. This CDR3 comprises 14 residues. With V trimmed by 5 bases and J by 5 bases, 8 bases remained unmatched. The chain's CDR3 is CASSLRTGSNEQYF. CDR3 in DNA: TGTGCCAGCAGCCTGCGGACAGGGAGCAACGAGCAGTACTTC.

The CDR3, as DNA: TGTGCCAGCAGCCAAGGGAGGTGGAATTCACCCCTCCACTTT. This gives the protein CASSQGRWNSPLHF. This chain joins TRBV3-1 (or the pseudogene TRBV3-2) and TRBJ1-6; D remains ambiguous. The CDR3 is 14 amino acids. The germline gives CDR1 LGHDT, CDR2 YNNKEL (reference sequence). The V gene lost 1 base and the J gene lost 7 bases, with 8 bases spanning the gap.

This sequence joins TRBV5-1 and TRBJ2-5; perhaps TRBD2 as D (6 bases). The V end lost 5 bases, the J end lost 5 bases, and 10 bases lay between the germline ends. Germline CDR1 SGHRS, CDR2 YFSETQ. CDR3 size: 12 residues. The chain's CDR3 is CASRRGTETQYF. CDR3 nucleotide sequence: TGCGCCAGCAGACGGGGGACGGAGACCCAGTACTTC.

The chain employs TRBV5-1 and TRBJ2-5; 7 bases are shared with TRBD2. The V gene's germline CDR1 is SGHRS and CDR2 YFSETQ. Trimming cost V 3 bases and J 5 bases; bases outside gene matches: 4. The CDR3 has 13 amino acids. CDR3 sequence (DNA): TGCGCCAGCAGCTGGGGGGGTGAGGAGACCCAGTACTTC. It yields the protein CASSWGGEETQYF.

This clone ranks as medium-sized (0.01 to 0.1%). The genes are TRBV15 and TRBJ2-5; 8 nucleotides agree with TRBD2. The germline gives CDR1 LNHNV, CDR2 YYDKDF (reference sequence). The CDR3 extends over 13 amino acids. Trimming took 3 bases from V and 4 from J; bases not matched to a gene: 1. CDR3 sequence (DNA): TGTGCCACCAGCAGTGCGGGAGGAGAGACCCAGTACTTC. It encodes CATSSAGGETQYF.

J is TRBJ2-5 and V is TRBV5-4; 12 bases are shared with TRBD2. The CDR3 spans 13 residues. Germline V lookup: CDR1 SGHNT, CDR2 YYREEE (reference sequence). The J segment lost 5 bases and the V segment lost 5 bases, leaving 1 base of the junction unmatched. The CDR3 spells CASRLAGGETQYF. CDR3 bases: TGTGCCAGCAGACTAGCGGGGGGTGAGACCCAGTACTTC.

The CDR3 DNA sequence: TGCGCCAGCAGCTTACAGGGATCGGGCACAGATACGCAGTATTTT. Translated, it gives CASSLQGSGTDTQYF. The chain combines TRBV5-1 with TRBJ2-3; D may be TRBD1 (6 bases). Germline V gene lookup returns CDR1 SGHRS and CDR2 YFSETQ. V was clipped by 2 bases and J by 1 base, with 11 bases between them. The CDR3 contains 15 residues.